This T cell receptor beta chain came from a study of PD-L1 blockade in urothelial cancer. Study-level information: Median T cell yield from blood was 141,255. Study-wide findings and caveats: Tumor-associated clones in the blood of durable-benefit patients grew more at 3 weeks.

Sequenced by immunoSEQ multiplex PCR; TCRdb stores in-frame clones only, minus some. The table records around 100,000 clones, about 89% of them present only once. On this clone: Its antigen is currently unknown.

The CDR3 has 15 residues. Germline V gene lookup returns CDR1 MNHEY and CDR2 SVGAGI. Trimming took 2 bases from V and 3 from J; bases not matched to a gene: 5. The chain carries TRBV6-5 and TRBJ2-7; 9 bases fit TRBD1. This material consisted of PBMCs, taken around atezolizumab (anti-PD-L1) treatment. The sequence came from a woman of 80 years or more with urothelial cancer. The CDR3 nucleotides are TGTGCCAGCAGTTACGCCGACAGGGGGGGCTACGAGCAGTACTTC. This gives the protein CASSYADRGGYEQYF.